The rows below give T cell receptor beta chains drawn from one sample of a study of cytomegalovirus exposure and HLA in healthy donors. Clones were sequenced by immunoSEQ multiplex PCR, and TCRdb holds only the in-frame ones, with some missing. The sample lists approximately 150,000 clones, approximately 90% occurring once. Sequenced input: PBMCs. These receptors all stem from a man between 18 and 35 years old in good health and CMV-seropositive. CDR3s include the opening cysteine and the closing phenylalanine or tryptophan. Fields, in order: clone size, D gene, J gene, V gene, CDR3 DNA, CDR3 protein. The D gene is left open where the match is weak. Where a row states a size, it is once, few, many or the class of an expanded clone; other rows omit it.

>NA|TRBD1|TRBJ2-7|TRBV2
TGTGCCAGCAGTCGACAGGGGAGCTACGAGCAGTACTTC
CASSRQGSYEQYF
>NA|NA|TRBJ1-1|TRBV5-1
TGCGCCAGCAGCTTGGGACAGAGCATGAACACTGAAGCTTTCTTT
CASSLGQSMNTEAFF
>NA|NA|TRBJ1-6|TRBV5-5
TGTGCCAGCAGCTTGGTAACAGTTGTCGTCTCACCCCTCCACTTT
CASSLVTVVVSPLHF
>NA|TRBD1|TRBJ1-4|TRBV11-2
TGTGCCAGCAGCAGACAGGGGGAATCAACTAATGAAAAACTGTTTTTT
CASSRQGESTNEKLFF
>NA|TRBD1|TRBJ2-7|TRBV6-5
TGTGCCAGCGGACAGGGTACCTACGAGCAGTACTTC
CASGQGTYEQYF
>once|TRBD1|TRBJ1-5|TRBV4-2
TGTGCCAGCAGCCCCGACAGGGTGACAGGTCAGCCCCAGCATTTT
CASSPDRVTGQPQHF
>NA|TRBD1|TRBJ1-1|TRBV4-2
TGTGCCAGCAGCCAACCTCAGGGGGACACTGAAGCTTTCTTT
CASSQPQGDTEAFF
>NA|NA|TRBJ2-2|TRBV18
TGTGCCAGCTCCAACAGGGCGGACCCCGGGGAGCTGTTTTTT
CASSNRADPGELFF
>once|NA|TRBJ2-1|TRBV27
TGTGCCAGCAGTTTTTACAAGAACGAAAATGAGCAGTTCTTC
CASSFYKNENEQFF
>few|NA|TRBJ1-6|TRBV4-1
TGCGCCAGCAGCCAAGATCAGGATTCACCCCTCCACTTT
CASSQDQDSPLHF
>few|NA|TRBJ1-5|TRBV27
TGTGCCAGCAGTTTAGCGTATAGCAATCAGCCCCAGCATTTT
CASSLAYSNQPQHF
>NA|NA|TRBJ1-1|TRBV28
TGTGCCAGCAGTCCCCTATTGAAAGGGGACACTGAAGCTTTCTTT
CASSPLLKGDTEAFF
>NA|NA|TRBJ2-7|TRBV10-3
TGTGCCATCAGTGAGTCGATAGGGGCGGGGAGCTCCTACGAGCAGTACTTC
CAISESIGAGSSYEQYF
>NA|TRBD1|TRBJ2-7|TRBV9
TGTGCCAGCAGCGCAGGGGACAGCTCCTACGAGCAGTACTTC
CASSAGDSSYEQYF
>NA|TRBD2|TRBJ2-1|TRBV6-5
TGTGCCAGCAGTTACCGGATAGGACTAGCGCATGAGCAGTTCTTC
CASSYRIGLAHEQFF
>NA|NA|TRBJ1-2|TRBV28
TGTGCCAGTCAACCGGGAACAAACTATGGCTACACCTTC
CASQPGTNYGYTF
>NA|TRBD1|TRBJ2-7|TRBV13
TGTGCCAGCAGCTATACGACAGGGAGCTACGAGCAGTACTTC
CASSYTTGSYEQYF
>NA|TRBD1|TRBJ2-1|TRBV14
TGTGCCAGCAGCCAGGACAGGGCTGAGCAGTTCTTC
CASSQDRAEQFF
>once|TRBD1|TRBJ2-6|TRBV11-1
TGTGCCAGCAGCCAGGGACAGGCTTGGTCTGGGGCCAACGTCCTGACTTTC
CASSQGQAWSGANVLTF
>NA|NA|TRBJ1-1|TRBV28
TGTGCCAGCAGTTCTTATGGGGCTCTGAACACTGAAGCTTTCTTT
CASSSYGALNTEAFF
>NA|NA|TRBJ2-1|TRBV11-2
TGTGCCAGCAGCTTAGTCGGGAATGAGCAGTTCTTC
CASSLVGNEQFF
>NA|NA|TRBJ2-5|TRBV5-1
TGCGCCAGCAGCGTCTTCTTCGGGACCCAGTACTTC
CASSVFFGTQYF
>NA|NA|TRBJ1-5|TRBV2
TGTGCCGGACGCAGAGGGGGAAATCAGCCCCAGCATTTT
CAGRRGGNQPQHF
>NA|NA|TRBJ2-5|TRBV5-1
TGCGCCAGCAGAAATACAGGGCAAGAGACCCAGTACTTC
CASRNTGQETQYF
>NA|TRBD2|TRBJ2-5|TRBV27
TGTGCCAGTAAATCTAGGGCTAGCGGTTACCAAGAGACCCAGTACTTC
CASKSRASGYQETQYF
>NA|TRBD2|TRBJ2-1|TRBV18
TGTGCCAGCTCACCACGTGGGGCTAGCGGGGGGGCTCTCACCTACAATGAGCAGTTCTTC
CASSPRGASGGALTYNEQFF
>once|NA|TRBJ2-7|TRBV6-5
TGTGCCAGCAGTGGAGGGGGGGCGAGGGAGCAGTACTTC
CASSGGGAREQYF
>NA|NA|TRBJ1-4|TRBV27
TGTGCCAGCAGCTCCCTTAATGAAAAACTGTTTTTT
CASSSLNEKLFF
>NA|NA|TRBJ2-5|TRBV28
TGTGCCAGCAGAGCAACCGTAGAGACCCAGTACTTC
CASRATVETQYF
>NA|TRBD2|TRBJ2-7|TRBV19
TGTGCCAGTAGTAGTGTACTAGCGGGAGACAAAGCGGCCTACGAGCAGTACTTC
CASSSVLAGDKAAYEQYF
>NA|TRBD2|TRBJ2-1|TRBV19
TGTGCCAGTAGTAAGCCGACACTAGCGGGAAGGTTAAATGAGCAGTTCTTC
CASSKPTLAGRLNEQFF
>few|NA|TRBJ2-7|TRBV29-1
TGCAGCGTAGCGACAGGCAGAGGGGACGAGCAGTACTTC
CSVATGRGDEQYF
>NA|NA|TRBJ1-1|TRBV29-1
TGCAGCGTTGACGAGGGAGCTTTCTTT
CSVDEGAFF